Listed below are T cell receptor beta chains from one sample, sequenced in a study of blood T cells in healthy people across ages. In TCRdb, the 5' RACE reads were re-called with MiXCR into one record per CDR3 protein. The sample lists 700,000 or so distinct CDR3 sequences; 40% to 50% were seen once. The specimen sequenced was blood. Every receptor here comes from an elderly man in good health. Each CDR3 is given without its conserved first and last residue.

v_call	j_call	cdr3_aa
TRBV20-1	TRBJ2-5	SASELGETQY
TRBV15	TRBJ2-7	ATSKDMSYEQY
TRBV14	NA	ASSLWTVSETQY
TRBV29-1	TRBJ2-2	SARPTGANTGELF
TRBV3-1	TRBJ2-1	ASSQDRRGGIEQF
TRBV10-1	TRBJ2-7	ASSGSGSLNNEQY
TRBV29-1	TRBJ1-1	SVRDGLNTEAF
TRBV20-1	TRBJ1-6	SATDTTGLLNSPLH
TRBV12-3/TRBV12-4	TRBJ2-1	ASVQTGSYNEQF
TRBV18	TRBJ2-5	ASSGTQQETQY